This T cell receptor beta chain came from a study of T-cell reconstitution after alpha-beta-depleted transplantation in children. Findings and limits, study-wide: Roughly two months post-transplant, alpha-beta T cells reportedly originated from several hundred graft clones that had expanded.

A TCRbeta library incorporating unique molecular identifiers was prepared. MiXCR, applied by TCRdb to the PCR reads, yields one record per CDR3 protein. This table holds approximately 89,000 distinct CDR3 sequences, 15% to 18% found once. Comments on this clonotype: Its antigen remains unidentified. The junction shows a germline mismatch at one end, possibly a read error.

Germline CDR1 and CDR2: SGHVS and FQNEAQ. The CDR3 spans 17 residues. The specimen was PBMCs, mostly from graft donor cells, collected 180 days after TCRalphabeta/CD19-depleted stem cell transplant. The chain has TRBV7-8 and TRBJ2-1; D tentatively fits TRBD1 or TRBD2 (5 bases each). The TCR sequence derives from a male patient aged 2 to 9 who had a stem cell transplant for acute lymphoblastic leukemia, so the T cells may come from the graft donor. The CDR3 is CASSLAEDGTPYNEQSF. The CDR3 bases are TGTGCCAGCAGCTTAGCGGAGGATGGGACCCCCTACAATGAGCAGTCCTTC.